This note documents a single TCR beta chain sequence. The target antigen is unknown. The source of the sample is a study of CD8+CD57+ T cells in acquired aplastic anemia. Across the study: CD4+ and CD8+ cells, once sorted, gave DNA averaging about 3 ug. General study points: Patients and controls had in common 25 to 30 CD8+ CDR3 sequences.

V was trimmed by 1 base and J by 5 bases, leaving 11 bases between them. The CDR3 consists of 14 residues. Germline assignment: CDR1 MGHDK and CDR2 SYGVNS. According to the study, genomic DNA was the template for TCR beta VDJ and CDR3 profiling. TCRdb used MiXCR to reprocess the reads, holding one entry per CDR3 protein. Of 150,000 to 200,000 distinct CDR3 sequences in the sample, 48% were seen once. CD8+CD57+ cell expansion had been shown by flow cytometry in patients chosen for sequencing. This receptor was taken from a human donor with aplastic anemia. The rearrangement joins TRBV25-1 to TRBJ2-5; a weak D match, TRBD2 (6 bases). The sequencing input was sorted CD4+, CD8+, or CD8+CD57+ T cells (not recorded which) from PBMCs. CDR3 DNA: TGTGCCAGCAGTGAATTCCGGGCGGGGGAGACCCAGTACTTC. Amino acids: CASSEFRAGETQYF.